One sample yielded the 5 T cell receptor beta chains listed below, sequenced in a study of blood T cell repertoires in COVID-19. Sequencing used immunoSEQ multiplex PCR; TCRdb keeps in-frame clones, though not all of them. In the table there are approximately 190,000 clones, almost 85% of which are singletons. Sequencing was carried out using peripheral blood. Source of these receptors: a human donor with acute or convalescent COVID-19. The donor label of this sample is uncertain.

V is TRBV6-5 and J is TRBJ2-7, with 10 bases lining up with TRBD1. CDR3 size: 14 residues. The V gene's germline CDR1 is MNHEY and CDR2 SVGAGI. V shed 4 bases and J 6 bases; nucleotides not matched to a gene: 6. The CDR3 DNA follows: TGTGCCAGCAGTTTCCTCGGGACAGGGGCCGAGCAGTACTTC. Residues: CASSFLGTGAEQYF.

V usage is TRBV28 and J usage is TRBJ1-2; D may be TRBD1 (5 bases). The V end was cut by 2 bases, the J end by 8 bases, with 12 bases between. Germline CDR1 and CDR2: MDHEN and SYDVKM. The CDR3 consists of 13 residues. The CDR3: CASSLGGKKGYTF. The CDR3 nucleotides read TGTGCCAGCAGTTTAGGGGGGAAAAAGGGCTACACCTTC.

This chain connects TRBV2 to TRBJ1-1, with TRBD1 as a possible D gene (6 bases). Trimming removed 7 bases at V and 0 bases at J, with 15 bases between. There are 15 residues in the CDR3. CDR1 and CDR2 (germline): SNHLY, FYNNEI. Here the CDR3 DNA reads TGTGCCAGCACGGGCAGGGGTGGCTTGAACACTGAAGCTTTCTTT. This codes for CASTGRGGLNTEAFF. The full variable domain, its missing parts supplied by reference TRBV2 and TRBJ1-1, is EPEVTQTPSHQVTQMGQEVILRCVPISNHLYFYWYRQILGQKVEFLVSFYNNEISEKSEIFDDQFSVERPDGSNFTLKIRSTKLEDSAMYFCASTGRGGLNTEAFFGQGTRLTVV.

The rearrangement uses TRBV19 and TRBJ2-7; TRBD2 matches at 13 bases. This CDR3 comprises 15 residues. Germline CDR1 LNHDA, CDR2 SQIVND (reference sequence). Germline trimming cut 3 bases from V and 6 bases from J; bases unmatched to any gene: 5. The DNA for the CDR3 is TGTGCCAGTAGTATCGGACTAGCGGGAGTCGGCGAGCAGTACTTC. Translating gives CASSIGLAGVGEQYF.

This sequence joins TRBV11-2 and TRBJ2-6; 7 bases align to TRBD2. In germline, CDR1 is SGHAT, CDR2 FQNNGV. This CDR3 comprises 17 residues. Trimming removed 1 base from V and 1 base from J; junction bases left unmatched: 4. The CDR3 loop reads CASSLGRELSGANVLTF. The CDR3 DNA is TGTGCCAGCAGCTTAGGGCGGGAGTTATCTGGGGCCAACGTCCTGACTTTC.